This T cell receptor beta chain was recovered during a study of blood T cell repertoires in COVID-19. The wider study: The origin of the acute and convalescent COVID-19 samples was the United States, Italy and Spain.

This clone has a handful of counts. CDR3 length: 16 amino acids. V was trimmed by 4 bases and J by 0 bases, leaving 17 bases between them. Looked up from germline, CDR1 is SGHNT and CDR2 is YYREEE (reference sequence). Clones were read by immunoSEQ multiplex PCR, and TCRdb kept only the in-frame ones, dropping some. This sample has about 210,000 clones, with roughly 89% found just once. This clonotype was obtained from a man aged 18 to 30 with acute COVID-19. The rearrangement joins TRBV5-4 to TRBJ2-7; possibly TRBD1 for D (5 bases). The source material was PBMCs or T cells enriched from blood (not recorded which). CDR3 amino acids: CASSIPLQDRSYEQYF. The CDR3 nucleotides are TGTGCCAGCAGCATACCCCTACAGGACCGCTCCTACGAGCAGTACTTC.